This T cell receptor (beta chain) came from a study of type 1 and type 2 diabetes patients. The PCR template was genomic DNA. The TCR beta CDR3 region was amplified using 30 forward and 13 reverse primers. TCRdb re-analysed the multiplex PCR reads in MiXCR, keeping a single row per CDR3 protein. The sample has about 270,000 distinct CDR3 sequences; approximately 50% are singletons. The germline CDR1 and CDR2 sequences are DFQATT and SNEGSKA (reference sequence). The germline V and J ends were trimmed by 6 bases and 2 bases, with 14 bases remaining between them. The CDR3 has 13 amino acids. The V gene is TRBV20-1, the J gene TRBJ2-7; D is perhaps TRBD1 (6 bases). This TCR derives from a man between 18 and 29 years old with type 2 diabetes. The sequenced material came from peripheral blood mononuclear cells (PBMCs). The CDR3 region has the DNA TGCAGTGCGTTACAGGGTTCCCCCTACGAGCAGTACTTC. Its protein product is CSALQGSPYEQYF.